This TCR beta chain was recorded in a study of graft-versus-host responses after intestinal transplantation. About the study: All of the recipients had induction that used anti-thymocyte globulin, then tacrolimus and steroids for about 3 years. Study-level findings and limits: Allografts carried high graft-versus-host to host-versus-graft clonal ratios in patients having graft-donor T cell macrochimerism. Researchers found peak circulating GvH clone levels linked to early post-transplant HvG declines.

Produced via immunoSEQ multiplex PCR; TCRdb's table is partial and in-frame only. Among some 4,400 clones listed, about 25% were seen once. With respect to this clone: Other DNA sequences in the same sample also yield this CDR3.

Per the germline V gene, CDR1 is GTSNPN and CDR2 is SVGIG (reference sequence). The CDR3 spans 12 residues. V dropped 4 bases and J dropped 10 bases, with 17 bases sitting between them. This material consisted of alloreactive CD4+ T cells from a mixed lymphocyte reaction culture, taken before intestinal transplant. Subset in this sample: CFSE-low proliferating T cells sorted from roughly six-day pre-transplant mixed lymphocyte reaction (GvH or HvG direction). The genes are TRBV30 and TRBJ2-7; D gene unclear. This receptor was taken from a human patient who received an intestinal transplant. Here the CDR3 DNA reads TGTGCCTGGAAGAAGCCTTACTATGAACAGTACTTC. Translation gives CAWKKPYYEQYF.